This entry lists 14 T cell receptor beta chains sequenced from one sample in a study of T-cell memory formation after mild COVID-19 (dated by TCRdb to the early 2020s). Library prep was done by 5' RACE. TCRdb records Illumina NovaSeq 6000 as the sequencer. TCRdb reran the public reads through fastp at Q25 and MiXCR, keeping productive beta chains. Here each entry gathers all rows of one CDR3 protein and keeps the most common genes and DNA. The sample table contains about 470,000 distinct CDR3 sequences; only one count was recorded for about 18% of them. Approximately 13% of the sample belongs to the ten largest clones. The sequenced material came from PBMCs or a T cell subset sorted from them (not recorded which). Receptor source: an adult woman who had mild COVID-19 (a few samples of this study predate the infection). The sample titles of this study are shuffled in the database, so cell type and time point are left out; the donor was told from shared clones.

The chain couples TRBV15 to TRBJ1-2; D gene uncertain. Per germline, CDR1 LNHNV and CDR2 YYDKDF (reference sequence). V was trimmed by 0 bases and J by 1 base, leaving 21 bases between them. This CDR3 is 19 amino acids long. DNA for the CDR3: TGTGCCACCAGCAGAGAACGGTTGCGGCCGGTTCATTATAACTATGGCTACACCTTC. Amino acids: CATSRERLRPVHYNYGYTF.

CDR3 sequence (DNA): TGTGCCAGCAGCTTAACAGGTGCCCTCTATGGCTACACCTTC. This gives the protein CASSLTGALYGYTF. The chain has TRBV7-2 and TRBJ1-2; perhaps TRBD1 as D (5 bases). This CDR3 region has 14 residues. V lost 2 bases, J lost 4 bases, and 11 bases lay in between. CDR1 is SGHTA, CDR2 FQGNSA, per germline.

This clonotype appeared a few times. The chain uses TRBV7-9 and TRBJ1-2; D not resolved. With 2 bases removed from V and 7 bases from J, the gap between germline ends came to 8 bases. This CDR3 has 12 amino acids. CDR1 and CDR2 (germline): SEHNR, FQNEAQ (reference sequence). The CDR3 nucleotides are TGTGCCAGCAGCTTAAGTCTCCTTGGCTACACCTTC. Its translation is CASSLSLLGYTF. Complete variable domain (other parts from reference TRBV7-9 and TRBJ1-2): DTGVSQNPRHKITKRGQNVTFRCDPISEHNRLYWYRQTLGQGPEFLTYFQNEAQLEKSRLLSDRFSAERPKGSFSTLEIQRTEQGDSAMYLCASSLSLLGYTFGSGTRLTVV.

This chain links TRBV20-1 with TRBJ2-2; D ambiguous. The V end lost 8 bases, the J end lost 8 bases, and 18 bases lay between the germline ends. The CDR3 is 13 amino acids. Germline lookup yields CDR1 DFQATT and CDR2 SNEGSKA (reference sequence). The CDR3: CSIIRAAPGELFF. In DNA form, the CDR3 reads TGCAGTATCATCCGGGCAGCCCCGGGGGAGCTGTTTTTT.

This clonotype was seen more than once but under ten times. The V gene is TRBV5-6, the J gene TRBJ2-2, with 13 bases aligning to TRBD2. CDR1 is SGHDT and CDR2 is YYEEEE in the germline V gene. Trimming at V came to 0 bases and at J to 4 bases, leaving 9 bases not matched to a gene. The CDR3 sequence is 19 residues long. The DNA of the CDR3 is TGTGCCAGCAGCTTGGAGGGACTAGCGGGGATTACCGGCACCGGGGAGCTGTTTTTT. Residues: CASSLEGLAGITGTGELFF. Variable domain in full (rest from reference TRBV5-6 and TRBJ2-2): DAGVTQSPTHLIKTRGQQVTLRCSPKSGHDTVSWYQQALGQGPQFIFQYYEEEERQRGNFPDRFSGHQFPNYSSELNVNALLLGDSALYLCASSLEGLAGITGTGELFFGEGSRLTVL.

The rearrangement uses TRBV5-6 and TRBJ2-1; 11 nucleotides match TRBD2. V dropped 4 bases and J dropped 2; count of bases not matched to a gene: 5. The CDR3 has 16 residues. Germline values: CDR1 SGHDT, CDR2 YYEEEE. DNA of the CDR3: TGTGCCAGCAGCCACACTAGCGGGGGACCCTACAATGAGCAGTTCTTC. It yields the protein CASSHTSGGPYNEQFF.

This clonotype has at least ten counts. The chain joins TRBV4-2 to TRBJ2-1, with 12 positions matching TRBD2. This CDR3 is built from 18 residues. J lost 3 bases, V lost 0 bases, and 6 bases had no gene match. Germline V gives CDR1 LGHNA, CDR2 YNFKEQ. DNA of the CDR3: TGTGCCAGCAGCCAAGATGGGCTAGCGGGAGGGTTCTACAATGAGCAGTTCTTC. It translates to CASSQDGLAGGFYNEQFF.

The chain carries TRBV24-1 and TRBJ1-2; 9 bases line up with TRBD1. This CDR3 is 13 amino acids long. The germline gives CDR1 KGHDR, CDR2 SFDVKD. The junction had 3 bases not matched to a gene; V was cut back by 3 bases and J by 8 bases. The CDR3 region has the DNA TGTGCCACCAGTGATCAGGACAGGGGCGGCTACACCTTC. Protein product: CATSDQDRGGYTF.

This chain's CDR3 is CASSQATGRAYEQYF. The CDR3 DNA sequence: TGCGCCAGCAGCCAAGCGACAGGTAGGGCCTACGAGCAGTACTTC. This chain joins TRBV4-1 and TRBJ2-7, with a tentative D call TRBD1 (6 bases). CDR3 length: 15 amino acids. Deletions cut 1 base from V and 2 bases from J, with 12 bases between. Germline V gene sequence: CDR1 MGHRA, CDR2 YSYEKL.

The rearrangement links TRBV20-1 to TRBJ2-7; TRBD1 matches 8 bases. Germline assignment: CDR1 DFQATT and CDR2 SNEGSKA (reference sequence). The CDR3 contains 15 residues. J lost 3 bases, V lost 6 bases, and 13 bases had no gene match. The CDR3 sequence: CSAATGQGLNYEQYF. In nucleotides, the CDR3 is TGCAGTGCCGCCACCGGACAGGGTTTGAACTACGAGCAGTACTTC.

The table lists this clonotype with a few counts. Relative to the germline gene, one junction end is altered; a read error may explain this. V usage is TRBV7-7 and J usage is TRBJ2-7, with D maybe TRBD2 (5 bases). The CDR3 is 13 residues long. Germline-derived CDR1 and CDR2 are SSHAT and FNYEAQ (reference sequence). CDR3 residues: CASSSGISYEQYF. CDR3 sequence (DNA): TGTGCTAGCAGTTCCGGGATTTCCTACGAGCAGTACTTC.

The CDR3 DNA sequence: TGCGCCAGCAGCTTGGAGGCAGGGAATGGCTACACCTTC. This translates into CASSLEAGNGYTF. V gene TRBV5-1 combines with J gene TRBJ1-2, with a tentative D call TRBD1 (5 bases). Germline-derived CDR1 and CDR2 are SGHRS and YFSETQ. The CDR3 contains 13 residues. V gave up 0 bases and J gave up 6 bases, with 9 bases separating them.

The chain combines TRBV27 with TRBJ1-5; D ambiguous. This CDR3 has 13 residues. The ends were cut back, 6 bases at V and 10 bases at J, with 16 bases in the middle. Germline CDR1 and CDR2: MNHEY and SMNVEV (reference sequence). The CDR3 loop reads CASSTEPGLPQHF. CDR3 bases: TGTGCCAGCAGCACAGAGCCTGGTTTACCCCAGCATTTT.

CDR3 residues: CASSPAGAGTGELFF. The CDR3 DNA reads as TGTGCCAGCAGTCCAGCGGGAGCGGGCACCGGGGAGCTGTTTTTT. The rearrangement links TRBV7-2 to TRBJ2-2; TRBD2 agrees at 8 bases. The CDR3 contains 15 residues. V lost 6 bases and J lost 4; bases outside the gene matches: 7. CDR1 is SGHTA, CDR2 FQGNSA, per germline.